This TCR beta chain appears in the sequencing data of a study of blood T cell repertoires in COVID-19. The CDR3 covers 14 residues. Per the germline V gene, CDR1 is SGHTA and CDR2 is FQGNSA. V was pared by 5 bases and J by 4 bases, with 14 bases between. Methods used by the authors: The authors estimated nucleated cell counts from reference gene primer amplification. TCRdb's table, derived via immunoSEQ multiplex PCR, lists solely in-frame clones and lacks some. D and trimming come from the DNA, and the V and J calls and clone size come from that table. The table has some 150,000 clones, roughly 85% seen once.

Sequenced material: peripheral blood. This sequence was found in a human donor with acute or convalescent COVID-19. The donor label of this sample is uncertain. The chain is built from TRBV7-2 and TRBJ1-1; D is unresolved. The CDR3 bases are TGTGCCAGCAGCCCATACACAGTTAGCACTGAAGCTTTCTTT. Encoded protein: CASSPYTVSTEAFF.